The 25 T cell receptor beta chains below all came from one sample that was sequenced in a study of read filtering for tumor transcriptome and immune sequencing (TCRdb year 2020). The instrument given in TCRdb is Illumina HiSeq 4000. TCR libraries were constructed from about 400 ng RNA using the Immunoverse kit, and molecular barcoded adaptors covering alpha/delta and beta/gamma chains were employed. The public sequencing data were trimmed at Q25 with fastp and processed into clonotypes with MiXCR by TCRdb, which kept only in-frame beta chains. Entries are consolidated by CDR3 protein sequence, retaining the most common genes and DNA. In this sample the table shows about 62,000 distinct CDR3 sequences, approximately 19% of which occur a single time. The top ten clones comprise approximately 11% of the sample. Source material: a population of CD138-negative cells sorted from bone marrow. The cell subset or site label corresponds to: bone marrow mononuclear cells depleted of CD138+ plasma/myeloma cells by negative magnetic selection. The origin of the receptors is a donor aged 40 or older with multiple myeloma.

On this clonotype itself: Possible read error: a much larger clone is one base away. CDR3 sequence (DNA): TGCAGCGTTGACACCGGGACAGGGGCATTCGAGCAGTACTTC. It encodes CSVDTGTGAFEQYF. The rearrangement uses TRBV29-1 and TRBJ2-7; 10 bases match TRBD1. The J segment lost 6 bases and the V segment lost 3 bases, leaving 8 bases of the junction unmatched. CDR1 is SQVTM and CDR2 is ANQGSEA in the germline V gene. The CDR3 has 14 residues.

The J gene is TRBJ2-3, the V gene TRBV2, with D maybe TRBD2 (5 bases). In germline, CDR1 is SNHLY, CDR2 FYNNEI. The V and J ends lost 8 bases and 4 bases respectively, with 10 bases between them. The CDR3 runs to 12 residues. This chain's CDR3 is CASEDSADTQYF. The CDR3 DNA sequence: TGTGCCAGCGAGGACTCCGCAGATACGCAGTATTTT.

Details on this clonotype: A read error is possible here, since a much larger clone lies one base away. The CDR3 loop is CAWSDPRPGSLYEQNF. The CDR3 DNA is TGTGCCTGGAGTGACCCCCGCCCGGGGTCCCTCTACGAGCAGAACTTC. The chain employs TRBV30 and TRBJ2-7, with a weak D call TRBD2 (5 bases). CDR1 is GTSNPN, CDR2 SVGIG, per germline (reference sequence). There are 16 residues in the CDR3. Combining the CDR3 with reference TRBV30 and TRBJ2-7 gives the whole variable domain SQTIHQWPATLVQPVGSPLSLECTVEGTSNPNLYWYRQAAGRGLQLLFYSVGIGQISSEVPQNLSASRPQDRQFILSSKKLLLSDSGFYLCAWSDPRPGSLYEQNFGPGTRLTVT.

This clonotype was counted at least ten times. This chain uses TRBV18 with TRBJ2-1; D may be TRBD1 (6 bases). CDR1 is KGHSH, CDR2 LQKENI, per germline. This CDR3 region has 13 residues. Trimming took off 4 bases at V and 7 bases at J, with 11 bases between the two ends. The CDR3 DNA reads TGTGCCAGCTCACTGAACAGGGTAAATGAGCAGTTCTTC. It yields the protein CASSLNRVNEQFF.

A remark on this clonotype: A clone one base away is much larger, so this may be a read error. CDR3 sequence: CAISASRLAGGRETQYF. DNA for the CDR3: TGTGCCATCAGTGCCTCCCGACTAGCGGGGGGCAGAGAGACCCAGTACTTC. The J gene is TRBJ2-5, the V gene TRBV10-3; 13 nucleotides match TRBD2. The germline V gene has CDR1 ENHRY and CDR2 SYGVKD. J gave up 4 bases and V 4 bases, and 9 bases lay outside the gene matches. The CDR3 loop spans 17 amino acids.

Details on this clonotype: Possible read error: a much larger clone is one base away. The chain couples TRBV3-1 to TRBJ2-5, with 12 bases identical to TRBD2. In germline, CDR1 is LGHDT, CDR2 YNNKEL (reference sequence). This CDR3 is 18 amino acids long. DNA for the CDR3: TGTGCCGGCAGCCAAACCTTCGGACTAGCGGGGTTGAAAGAGACCCAGTACTTC. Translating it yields CAGSQTFGLAGLKETQYF.

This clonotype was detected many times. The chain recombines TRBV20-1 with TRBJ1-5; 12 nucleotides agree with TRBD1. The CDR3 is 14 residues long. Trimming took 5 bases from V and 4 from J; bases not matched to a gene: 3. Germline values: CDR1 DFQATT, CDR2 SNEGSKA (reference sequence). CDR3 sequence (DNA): TGCAGTGCTGGGGGACAGGGGGCGAATCAGCCCCAGCATTTT. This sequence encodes CSAGGQGANQPQHF.

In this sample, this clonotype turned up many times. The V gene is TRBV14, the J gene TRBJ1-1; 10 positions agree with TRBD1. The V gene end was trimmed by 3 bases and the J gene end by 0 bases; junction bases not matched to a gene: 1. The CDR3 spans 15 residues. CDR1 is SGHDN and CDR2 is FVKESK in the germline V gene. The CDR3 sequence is CASSQGQGMNTEAFF. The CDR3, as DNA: TGTGCCAGCAGCCAGGGACAGGGGATGAACACTGAAGCTTTCTTT. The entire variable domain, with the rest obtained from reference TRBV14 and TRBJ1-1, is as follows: EAGVTQFPSHSVIEKGQTVTLRCDPISGHDNLYWYRRVMGKEIKFLLHFVKESKQDESGMPNNRFLAERTGGTYSTLKVQPAELEDSGVYFCASSQGQGMNTEAFFGQGTRLTVV.

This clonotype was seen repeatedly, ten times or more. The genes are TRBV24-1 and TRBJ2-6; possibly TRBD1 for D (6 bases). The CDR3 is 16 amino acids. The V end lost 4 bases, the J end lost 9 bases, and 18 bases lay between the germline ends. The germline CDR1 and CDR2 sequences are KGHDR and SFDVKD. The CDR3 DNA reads TGTGCCACCAGTGAACCCCAGGACAGTGGGTACAACGTCCTGACTTTC. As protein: CATSEPQDSGYNVLTF.

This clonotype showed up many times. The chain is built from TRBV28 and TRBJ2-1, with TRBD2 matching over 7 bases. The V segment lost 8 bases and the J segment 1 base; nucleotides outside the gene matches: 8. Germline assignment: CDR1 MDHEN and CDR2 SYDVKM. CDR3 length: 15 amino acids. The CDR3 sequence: CASHKSGTSYNEQFF. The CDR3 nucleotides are TGTGCCAGCCACAAGAGCGGGACGTCCTACAATGAGCAGTTCTTC.

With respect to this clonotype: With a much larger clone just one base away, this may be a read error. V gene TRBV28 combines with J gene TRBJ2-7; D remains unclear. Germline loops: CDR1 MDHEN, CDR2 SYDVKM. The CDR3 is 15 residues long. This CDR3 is CASGLSLSHDYEQYF. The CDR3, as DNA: TGTGCCAGCGGTTTATCCCTATCACACGACTACGAGCAGTACTTC.

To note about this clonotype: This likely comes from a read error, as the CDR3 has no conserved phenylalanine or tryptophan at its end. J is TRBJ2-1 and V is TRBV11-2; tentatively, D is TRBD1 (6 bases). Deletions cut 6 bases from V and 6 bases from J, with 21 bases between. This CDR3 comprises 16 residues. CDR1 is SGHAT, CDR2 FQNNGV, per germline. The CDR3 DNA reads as TGTGCCAGCAGTTTCGGGTACAGGGTGGCCTGCAATGAGCAGTTCCTC. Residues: CASSFGYRVACNEQFL.

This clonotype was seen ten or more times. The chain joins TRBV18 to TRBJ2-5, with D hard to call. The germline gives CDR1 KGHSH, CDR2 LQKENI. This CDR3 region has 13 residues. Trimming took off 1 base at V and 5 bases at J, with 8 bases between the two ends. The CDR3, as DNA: TGTGCCAGCTCACCACGGGTGGTGGAGACCCAGTACTTC. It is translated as CASSPRVVETQYF.

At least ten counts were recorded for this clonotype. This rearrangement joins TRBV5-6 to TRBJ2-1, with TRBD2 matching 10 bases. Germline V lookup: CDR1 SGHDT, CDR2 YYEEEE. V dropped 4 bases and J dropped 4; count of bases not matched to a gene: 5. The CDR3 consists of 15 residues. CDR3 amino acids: CASSPGLADYNEQFF. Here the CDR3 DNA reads TGTGCCAGCAGCCCCGGACTAGCGGATTACAATGAGCAGTTCTTC.

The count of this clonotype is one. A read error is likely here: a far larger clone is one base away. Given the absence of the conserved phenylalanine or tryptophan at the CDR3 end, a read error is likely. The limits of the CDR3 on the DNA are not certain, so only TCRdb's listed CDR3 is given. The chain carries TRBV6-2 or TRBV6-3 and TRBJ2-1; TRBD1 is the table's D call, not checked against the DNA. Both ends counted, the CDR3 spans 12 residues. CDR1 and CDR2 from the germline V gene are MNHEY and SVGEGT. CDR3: CASSYRTGPRIS.

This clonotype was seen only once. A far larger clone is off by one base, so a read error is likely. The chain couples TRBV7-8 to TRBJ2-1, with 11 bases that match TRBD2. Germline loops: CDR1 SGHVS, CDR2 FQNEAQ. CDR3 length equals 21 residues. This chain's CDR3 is CASRLYRPGLAVGGDYNEQFF. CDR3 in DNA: TGTGCCAGCCGCTTATACCGGCCGGGACTAGCGGTGGGAGGGGACTACAATGAGCAGTTCTTC. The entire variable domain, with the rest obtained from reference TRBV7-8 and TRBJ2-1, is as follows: GAGVSQSPRYKVAKRGQDVALRCDPISGHVSLFWYQQALGQGPEFLTYFQNEAQLDKSGLPSDRFFAERPEGSVSTLKIQRTQQEDSAVYLCASRLYRPGLAVGGDYNEQFFGPGTRLTVL.

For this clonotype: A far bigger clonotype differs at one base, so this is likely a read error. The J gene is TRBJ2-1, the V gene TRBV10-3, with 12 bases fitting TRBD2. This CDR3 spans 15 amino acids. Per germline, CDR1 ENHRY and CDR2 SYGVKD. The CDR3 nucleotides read TGCGCCAGCAGCAGTCTAGCGGGGGGGCTGGATGGGCAGTTCTTC. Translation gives CASSSLAGGLDGQFF.

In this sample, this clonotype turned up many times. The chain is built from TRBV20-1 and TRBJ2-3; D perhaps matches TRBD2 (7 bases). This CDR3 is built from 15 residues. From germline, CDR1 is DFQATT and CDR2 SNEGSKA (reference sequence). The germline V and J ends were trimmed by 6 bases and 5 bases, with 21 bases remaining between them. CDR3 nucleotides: TGCAGTGCCATGGGGGTAGGGGGGGCGAGAGATACGCAGTATTTT. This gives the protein CSAMGVGGARDTQYF.

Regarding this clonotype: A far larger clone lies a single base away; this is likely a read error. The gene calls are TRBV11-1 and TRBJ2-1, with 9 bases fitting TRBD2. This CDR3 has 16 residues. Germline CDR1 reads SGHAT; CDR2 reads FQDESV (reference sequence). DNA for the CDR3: TGTGCCAGCAGCTTAGATGGCGGGGGGGCCTACAATGAGCAGTCCTTC. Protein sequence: CASSLDGGGAYNEQSF.

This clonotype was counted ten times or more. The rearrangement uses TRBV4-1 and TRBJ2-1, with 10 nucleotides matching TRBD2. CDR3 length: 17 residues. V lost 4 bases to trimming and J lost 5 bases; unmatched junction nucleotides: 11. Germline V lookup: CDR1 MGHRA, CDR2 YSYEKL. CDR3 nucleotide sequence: TGCGCCAGCAGCCGCCGCGGGCTAGCGGGAGCTAACAATGAGCAGTTCTTC. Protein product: CASSRRGLAGANNEQFF.

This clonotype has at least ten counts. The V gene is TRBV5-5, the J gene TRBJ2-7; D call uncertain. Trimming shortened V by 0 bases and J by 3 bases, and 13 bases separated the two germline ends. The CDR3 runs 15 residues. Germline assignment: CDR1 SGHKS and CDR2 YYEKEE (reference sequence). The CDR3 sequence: CASSLEVRAFYEQYF. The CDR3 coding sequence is TGTGCCAGCAGCTTGGAAGTCAGAGCGTTCTACGAGCAGTACTTC.

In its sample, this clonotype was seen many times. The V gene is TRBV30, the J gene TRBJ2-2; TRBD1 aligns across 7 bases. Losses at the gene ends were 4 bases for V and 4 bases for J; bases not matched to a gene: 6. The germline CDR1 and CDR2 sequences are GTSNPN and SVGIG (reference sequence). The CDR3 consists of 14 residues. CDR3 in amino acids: CAWMGTALTGELFF. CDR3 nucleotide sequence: TGTGCCTGGATGGGGACAGCTCTCACCGGGGAGCTGTTTTTT.

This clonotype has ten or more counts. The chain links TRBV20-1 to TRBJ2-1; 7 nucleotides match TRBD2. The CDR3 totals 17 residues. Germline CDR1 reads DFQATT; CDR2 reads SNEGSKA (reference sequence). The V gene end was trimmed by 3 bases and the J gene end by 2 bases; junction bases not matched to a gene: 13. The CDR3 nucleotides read TGCAGTGCTAGGGGTTACGTGGCGGGGGAAACCTACAATGAGCAGTTCTTC. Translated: CSARGYVAGETYNEQFF.

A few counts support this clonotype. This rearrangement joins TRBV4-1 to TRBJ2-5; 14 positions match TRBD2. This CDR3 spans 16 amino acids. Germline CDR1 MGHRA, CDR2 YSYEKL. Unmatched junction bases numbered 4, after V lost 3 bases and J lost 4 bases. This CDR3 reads CASSHVGLAGGETQYF. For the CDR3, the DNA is TGCGCCAGCAGCCATGTAGGACTAGCGGGGGGAGAGACCCAGTACTTC.

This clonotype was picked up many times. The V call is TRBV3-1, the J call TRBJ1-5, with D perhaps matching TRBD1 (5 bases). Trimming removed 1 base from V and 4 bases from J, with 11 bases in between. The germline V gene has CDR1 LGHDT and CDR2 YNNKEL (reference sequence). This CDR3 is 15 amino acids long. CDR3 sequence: CASSQGWQGNQPQHF. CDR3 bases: TGTGCCAGCAGCCAAGGCTGGCAGGGAAATCAGCCCCAGCATTTT.